This T cell receptor (beta chain) comes out of a study of blood T cell repertoires in COVID-19. Background on the study: Italy, Spain and the United States were the sources of the convalescent and acute COVID-19 samples.

Donors were grouped by their self-reported clinical history. Recovered status applied to Cohort 3 donors who had two consecutive negative PCRs. It also applied to those with clearance or with symptom resolution. Produced via immunoSEQ multiplex PCR; TCRdb's table is partial and in-frame only. This sample has more than 300,000 clones, with over 75% found just once. CDR1 is SGHRS and CDR2 is YFSETQ in the germline V gene. The CDR3 is 17 residues long. V lost 3 bases and J lost 8; bases outside the gene matches: 18. This clonotype was sampled from a woman aged 18-29 years who had recovered from COVID-19. The chain couples TRBV5-1 to TRBJ1-2; TRBD1 aligns across 8 bases. Sequenced: PBMCs or T cells enriched from blood (not recorded which). The CDR3: CASSWAFLGQGIGGYTF. The DNA of the CDR3 is TGCGCCAGCAGCTGGGCTTTCTTAGGACAGGGCATCGGGGGCTACACCTTC.